Given below is one T cell receptor beta chain in context. Its antigen remains undetermined. Qualities for individual bases were not recorded, and no much larger clone is one base off. The germline V gene encodes CDR1 SGHNT and CDR2 YYREEE (reference sequence). Relative to germline, V is 2 bases shorter and J is 0 bases shorter, with 14 bases between their ends. The CDR3, cysteine through phenylalanine, is 16 amino acids long. Only the CDR3 region is kept as DNA, spanning 48 bases read in frame from base 1. This entry is derived from a study of blood T cell repertoires in COVID-19 (dated by TCRdb to the early 2020s). Notes on the research overall: Samples covering the acute and convalescent phases of COVID-19 were provided by collaborators in the United States, Italy and Spain. The prospective study material was composed of cDNA or gDNA derived from T cells, B-cell-depleted T cells, or PBMCs. The dataset comprised deeply sampled blood TCRbeta repertoires from subjects exposed to, actively infected with, or recovered from COVID-19. The repertoires were made available in a free public database intended to serve as a resource for research on the immune response to SARS-CoV-2. Samples were obtained from the ongoing ImmuneRACE study (first 160 participants) and from over 1,000 subjects provided by 6 global collaborators. Sample metadata almost always included a de-identified subject ID, COVID-19 status, age in years and sex. Where available, HLA class I and class II types were obtained from metadata supplied by the sample provider rather than from assay-based typing. General study outcomes and caveats: How much clinical and demographic metadata was included differed by source and by participant, and the metadata was provided uncurated.

At one collaborating source in Seattle, patients were enrolled during active infection and were followed longitudinally through the course of disease. Each collaborating institution followed its own protocols to collect whole blood in K2EDTA tubes. For TCRbeta analysis, collaborators shipped samples in one of three forms: frozen whole blood, isolated PBMCs, or DNA extracted from either of those sample types. The immunoSEQ Assay, a bias-controlled multiplex PCR, was used to amplify TCRbeta CDR3 regions from genomic DNA. On the study's bioinformatics: The number of nucleated cells in each sample was estimated from the amplification of reference gene primers within the assay. Sequence reads were collapsed and filtered to measure the absolute abundance of every unique TCRbeta CDR3 rearrangement. For each sample, productive Simpson clonality was calculated by taking the square root of Simpson's diversity index across productive rearrangements. The table was pulled from immuneACCESS by TCRdb, which kept in-frame rearrangements only. Such tables lose some clones; where checked, under half of the loss comes from unresolved V genes, and the rest has no known cause. That table supplies the V and J calls and clone size; D and trimming were determined from the DNA. The sample records 150,000 to 200,000 clones, approximately 80% of which are singletons. The ten largest make up roughly 8.8% of the sample.

Sequenced: peripheral blood. The chain couples TRBV5-4 to TRBJ1-1; the D gene is perhaps TRBD1, on 6 matching bases. The receptor's source is a woman of 80 years or more with COVID-19, enrolled during active disease. The CDR3 is CASSFYRELMNTEAFF. The DNA sequence follows: TGTGCCAGCAGCTTTTACAGGGAGCTTATGAACACTGAAGCTTTCTTT.